The 23 T cell receptor beta chains below were found in one sample sequenced in a study of CD8+ T cells in alopecia areata. Reverse transcribed after extraction, RNA yielded cDNA as the sequencing template. Only in-frame clones appear in the TCRdb table, and some are missing; sequencing was by immunoSEQ multiplex PCR. The sample includes more than 110,000 clones, about 60% of them seen just once. Sequencing was performed on CD4+ T cells sorted from blood, taken at week 0. These receptors were taken from a human donor with alopecia areata.

The chain recombines TRBV30 with TRBJ1-2, with TRBD1 identical over 9 bases. V gave up 6 bases and J gave up 8 bases; unmatched junction bases: 10. The CDR3 runs 13 residues. Germline V CDR1 and CDR2: GTSNPN, SVGIG (reference sequence). CDR3 nucleotide sequence: TGTGCCTGTCGAACCCGGACAGGGGTCGGCTACACCTTC. This gives the protein CACRTRTGVGYTF.

The rearrangement links TRBV29-1 to TRBJ1-1; 8 nucleotides align to TRBD1. There are 13 residues in the CDR3. J lost 1 base, V lost 4 bases, and 2 bases had no gene match. CDR1 SQVTM and CDR2 ANQGSEA come from the germline V gene. CDR3: CSVVGQANTEAFF. CDR3 DNA: TGCAGCGTTGTGGGACAGGCGAACACTGAAGCTTTCTTT. Based on the CDR3 plus reference TRBV29-1 and TRBJ1-1, the full variable domain is SAVISQKPSRDICQRGTSLTIQCQVDSQVTMMFWYRQQPGQSLTLIATANQGSEATYESGFVIDKFPISRPNLTFSTLTVSNMSPEDSSIYLCSVVGQANTEAFFGQGTRLTVV.

The chain links TRBV30 to TRBJ2-5, with D perhaps matching TRBD1 (6 bases). Trimming took 5 bases from V and 2 from J, leaving 12 bases between them. Per the germline V gene, CDR1 is GTSNPN and CDR2 is SVGIG (reference sequence). The CDR3 has 13 residues. This CDR3 is CAWARQDQETQYF. The CDR3 coding sequence is TGTGCCTGGGCAAGACAGGATCAAGAGACCCAGTACTTC. Supplemented by reference TRBV30 and TRBJ2-5, the full variable domain reads SQTIHQWPATLVQPVGSPLSLECTVEGTSNPNLYWYRQAAGRGLQLLFYSVGIGQISSEVPQNLSASRPQDRQFILSSKKLLLSDSGFYLCAWARQDQETQYFGPGTRLLVL.

This clone was seen only a few times. Here the CDR3 DNA reads TGTGCCAGCAGCTTAGGGGGCTGGAACATTCAGTACTTC. It yields the protein CASSLGGWNIQYF. This chain joins TRBV7-2 and TRBJ2-4, with D tentatively TRBD1 (5 bases). Germline V gene data show CDR1 as SGHTA and CDR2 as FQGNSA. Trimming pared 1 base from V and 7 bases from J, leaving 8 bases between. The CDR3 runs to 13 residues. Full variable domain (outside the CDR3, taken from reference TRBV7-2 and TRBJ2-4): GAGVSQSPSNKVTEKGKDVELRCDPISGHTALYWYRQSLGQGLEFLIYFQGNSAPDKSGLPSDRFSAERTGGSVSTLTIQRTQQEDSAVYLCASSLGGWNIQYFGAGTRLSVL.

The rearrangement joins TRBV9 to TRBJ2-1; D possibly uses TRBD1 or TRBD2 (6 bases each). V was clipped by 10 bases and J by 5 bases, with 13 bases between them. The CDR3 runs to 12 residues. The germline gives CDR1 SGDLS, CDR2 YYNGEE. The CDR3 sequence: CAAGRTDNEQFF. The CDR3 DNA sequence: TGTGCCGCGGGGCGGACAGACAATGAGCAGTTCTTC.

The chain carries TRBV6-5 and TRBJ1-1; 8 bases are shared with TRBD1. Germline V CDR1 and CDR2: MNHEY, SVGAGI. This CDR3 comprises 15 residues. Trimming removed 4 bases from V and 5 bases from J; junction bases left unmatched: 9. CDR3 bases: TGTGCCAGCAGTTCAGGGGGCCTAGATCGTACTGAAGCTTTCTTT. It specifies CASSSGGLDRTEAFF.

The table lists this clone with a few counts. This chain links TRBV10-3 with TRBJ2-7; D may be TRBD2 (6 bases). Germline V gene lookup returns CDR1 ENHRY and CDR2 SYGVKD. The CDR3 has 14 amino acids. Trimming cost V 4 bases and J 4 bases, with 14 bases left between them. In DNA form, the CDR3 reads TGTGCCATCAGTGGCCTGGCGGGACGGTACGAGCAGTACTTC. This gives the protein CAISGLAGRYEQYF.

The J gene is TRBJ2-5, the V gene TRBV27; 7 nucleotides match TRBD2. The trim removed 0 bases at V and 5 bases at J, leaving 6 bases unmatched. Germline CDR1 is MNHEY and CDR2 is SMNVEV (reference sequence). The CDR3 has 15 residues. CDR3 DNA sequence: TGTGCCAGCAGTTTATCCGGCAGGACTAGTGAGACCCAGTACTTC. It yields the protein CASSLSGRTSETQYF.

This chain connects TRBV30 to TRBJ1-6; D remains ambiguous. Per the germline V gene, CDR1 is GTSNPN and CDR2 is SVGIG (reference sequence). CDR3 length equals 11 residues. The V end lost 5 bases, the J end lost 6 bases, and 5 bases lay between the germline ends. The CDR3 region has the DNA TGTGCCTGGGGAACTAATTCACCCCTCCACTTT. This codes for CAWGTNSPLHF.

Only a few counts were recorded for this clone. The chain links TRBV5-1 to TRBJ2-7; TRBD1 aligns across 8 bases. This CDR3 has 14 residues. V lost 5 bases and J lost 3; bases outside the gene matches: 7. Germline V CDR1 and CDR2: SGHRS, YFSETQ. CDR3 DNA sequence: TGCGCCAGCAGGCCTACCGGGACAGGCTACGAGCAGTACTTC. It translates to CASRPTGTGYEQYF.

The sample holds one count of this clone. This chain uses TRBV9 with TRBJ1-6; D remains ambiguous. The CDR3 is made up of 15 amino acids. Germline V CDR1 and CDR2: SGDLS, YYNGEE. V gave up 3 bases and J gave up 7 bases, with 14 bases separating them. CDR3 loop: CASSESGLPNSPLHF. The CDR3 bases are TGTGCCAGCAGCGAATCGGGCCTTCCCAATTCACCCCTCCACTTT.

The chain uses TRBV6-1 and TRBJ2-7, with D tentatively TRBD1 or TRBD2 (5 bases each). The germline V gene has CDR1 MNHNS and CDR2 SASEGT. The CDR3 has 15 residues. V gave up 7 bases and J gave up 1 base, with 17 bases separating them. The CDR3 nucleotides are TGTGCCAGCACTCCACAGGCGAGGGAATCCTACGAGCAGTACTTC. It encodes CASTPQARESYEQYF.

The chain links TRBV11-2 to TRBJ2-7, with D perhaps given as TRBD1 or TRBD2 (6 bases each). The V end was cut by 1 base, the J end by 4 bases, with 14 bases between. Germline assignment: CDR1 SGHAT and CDR2 FQNNGV. The CDR3 is made up of 15 amino acids. The CDR3 nucleotides read TGTGCCAGCAGCTTAGTGGCCGGGGGCTTGTACGAGCAGTACTTC. Translation gives CASSLVAGGLYEQYF.

The CDR3 loop is CAWSGSGNTIYF. The CDR3 DNA sequence: TGTGCCTGGTCAGGATCTGGAAACACCATATATTTT. V and J are TRBV30 and TRBJ1-3; D gene uncertain. This CDR3 region has 12 residues. The V and J ends lost 5 bases and 1 base respectively, with 6 bases between them. Per the germline V gene, CDR1 is GTSNPN and CDR2 is SVGIG (reference sequence).

The V and J genes are TRBV6-5 and TRBJ2-3, with 7 bases aligning to TRBD2. Germline V gene data show CDR1 as MNHEY and CDR2 as SVGAGI. V trimming: 6 bases; J trimming: 0 bases; junction bases outside the gene matches: 6. The CDR3 length is 15 residues. The CDR3 sequence: CASRTSRSSTDTQYF. The CDR3, as DNA: TGTGCCAGCAGGACTAGCCGATCTAGCACAGATACGCAGTATTTT.

The chain recombines TRBV30 with TRBJ1-5; a weak D match, TRBD1 (6 bases). Germline values: CDR1 GTSNPN, CDR2 SVGIG (reference sequence). Trimming took off 0 bases at V and 6 bases at J, with 12 bases between the two ends. The CDR3 has 14 residues. The CDR3 here is CAWSVRQVAQPQHF. As DNA, the CDR3 is TGTGCCTGGAGTGTCAGACAGGTGGCTCAGCCCCAGCATTTT.

The rearrangement links TRBV4-1 to TRBJ2-5; the match to TRBD2 covers 10 bases. Looked up from germline, CDR1 is MGHRA and CDR2 is YSYEKL. The V gene end was trimmed by 4 bases and the J gene end by 2 bases; junction bases not matched to a gene: 4. This CDR3 has 15 residues. The CDR3 here is CASSRSTSGQETQYF. Here the CDR3 DNA reads TGCGCCAGCAGCCGCTCGACTAGCGGGCAAGAGACCCAGTACTTC.

This clone has just one count. The rearrangement links TRBV29-1 to TRBJ2-7; 11 bases agree with TRBD2. Trimming cost V 4 bases and J 3 bases; bases outside gene matches: 5. CDR1 is SQVTM and CDR2 is ANQGSEA in the germline V gene. This CDR3 has 14 residues. CDR3 nucleotide sequence: TGCAGCGTTGTGAGACTAGCGGGACGCTACGAGCAGTACTTC. Protein product: CSVVRLAGRYEQYF.

This clone has only a few counts. V usage is TRBV10-3 and J usage is TRBJ2-7, with TRBD1 matching 7 bases. The length of the CDR3 is 14 residues. After removal of 2 bases from V and 6 bases from J, the junction contained 7 bases not matched to a gene. Germline lookup yields CDR1 ENHRY and CDR2 SYGVKD. CDR3 sequence reads: CAISEIRTGAEQYF. Here the CDR3 DNA reads TGTGCCATCAGTGAGATCCGAACAGGGGCCGAGCAGTACTTC.

This clone was seen a few times. The gene calls are TRBV29-1 and TRBJ1-4; 8 bases map to TRBD1. Trimming removed 7 bases from V and 5 bases from J; junction bases left unmatched: 6. This CDR3 has 13 amino acids. CDR1 and CDR2 (germline): SQVTM, ANQGSEA. CDR3 nucleotide sequence: TGCAGCGCGGCCGGGACAGGCAATGAAAAACTGTTTTTT. It codes for CSAAGTGNEKLFF.

This clone appeared once. The chain recombines TRBV19 with TRBJ1-2, with 8 bases aligning to TRBD1. Germline V gene data show CDR1 as LNHDA and CDR2 as SQIVND (reference sequence). The V segment lost 7 bases and the J segment 2 bases; nucleotides outside the gene matches: 9. The CDR3 consists of 15 residues. The CDR3 reads CASTLQGELNYGYTF. CDR3 DNA sequence: TGTGCCAGTACCCTACAGGGGGAGCTCAACTATGGCTACACCTTC.

The chain joins TRBV4-3 to TRBJ1-2; maybe TRBD1 (6 bases). This CDR3 contains 15 residues. Germline V gene lookup returns CDR1 LGHNA and CDR2 YSLEER. The V and J ends lost 0 bases and 2 bases respectively, with 10 bases between them. CDR3 bases: TGCGCCAGCAGCCAAGATCGGCAGGGGAACTATGGCTACACCTTC. This translates into CASSQDRQGNYGYTF.

This clone was counted only a few times. The chain has TRBV11-2 and TRBJ1-1; TRBD1 aligns across 9 bases. The germline V gene has CDR1 SGHAT and CDR2 FQNNGV. CDR3 size: 17 residues. Trimming took 2 bases from V and 4 from J; bases not matched to a gene: 11. CDR3 sequence (DNA): TGTGCCAGCAGCTTACACCGGGACAGGGTTGTAGCCACTGAAGCTTTCTTT. Translating gives CASSLHRDRVVATEAFF.